This T cell receptor beta chain was identified in a study of immune heterogeneity within non-small cell lung tumors. Study conclusions and caveats: Recurrence of identical dominant CDR3 beta clonotypes was observed across intrapatient tumor sites, concomitant with site-unique high-frequency clones.

This clonotype showed up many times. Its antigen remains unknown. Multiplex PCR with 32 V and 13 J primers amplified TCR beta CDR3. Using its own MiXCR run on the multiplex PCR reads, TCRdb lists one record per CDR3 protein. The table includes approximately 29,000 distinct CDR3 sequences, 25% to 30% detected once. The germline gives CDR1 LGHNT, CDR2 FRNRAP. The length of the CDR3 is 14 residues. Between the trimmed V and J ends, which lost 1 base and 3 bases, there was a span of 7 bases. Genomic DNA extracted from bulk tumor tissue served as template. A total of about 550 ng was used per sample. Each primary tumor yielded several biopsies, collected far apart from one another at surgery. These patients got curative surgery after being newly diagnosed with untreated non-small cell lung cancer.

Material for sequencing was lung tumor tissue. V and J are TRBV12-5 and TRBJ1-5; tentative D call: TRBD1 (6 bases). This TCR derives from a man in his forties with non-small cell lung cancer. Here the CDR3 DNA reads TGTGCTAGTGGTTTGGGGACAGTCAATCAGCCCCAGCATTTT. Encoded protein: CASGLGTVNQPQHF.